This T cell receptor beta chain was retrieved from a study of cytomegalovirus exposure and HLA in healthy donors (dated by TCRdb to between 2016 and 2019). As for the study more broadly: The 500 to 700 repertoires of the first cohort and the 120 validation repertoires were produced on the same platform, according to a later analysis. The study aimed to test whether signatures of past pathogen exposure could be identified by cataloging public T cell receptors. Along with the approximately 600-subject first cohort, a separate validation cohort of over a hundred different subjects was used. The study combined high-throughput TCR immunosequencing, statistical association of individual TCRs with disease status, and machine learning to predict cytomegalovirus infection status.

The library came from the immunoSEQ multiplex PCR assay. The original pipeline was this. A statistical classification framework was developed to diagnose cytomegalovirus status using the catalog of TCR beta chain sequences. Imported from immuneACCESS, the table was reduced by TCRdb to in-frame sequences with V and J called. These copies leave out some clones; in studies compared against another copy, an unresolved V gene accounts for under half, and the cause of the remainder is not known. Clone size and the V and J calls come from that table; the DNA yielded D and trimming. This sample gives about 110,000 clones in total; around 85% of them show up just once. Of the sample, 3% falls within the top ten clones. The donors were included in the validation cohort of approximately 120 subjects, a group kept apart from the approximately 690-subject first cohort. From a lookup of the germline V gene, CDR1 and CDR2 are MGHRA and YSYEKL. V gives up 0 bases and J gives up 2 bases, and the segment between their germline ends measures 15 bases. Counted from cysteine to phenylalanine, this CDR3 has 17 amino acids. CDR3 DNA is the only sequence kept; it has 51 bases, read in frame from the first base.

Here is what the overall study found, with its caveats: The classifier was reported to diagnose cytomegalovirus status with high specificity and sensitivity in both the original cohort and the validation cohort. Subsequent analysis determined that TCRs grouped into clusters in the first cohort also showed a tendency toward co-occurrence across the 120 validation repertoires, and approximately 93% of cluster scores exceeded 0. A later analysis had no HLA typing for the validation cohort, so co-occurrence there was scored across all 110 or so repertoires. The authors suggested that the approach could potentially be extended to other disease states and immunological phenotypes. Three of the identified cytomegalovirus-associated TCR beta chains were confirmed in vitro to be specific for cytomegalovirus antigens. The study listed 150 to 200 TCR beta chains as associated with cytomegalovirus. While some public TCRs were present in many individuals, most TCR sequences turned up only very rarely across donors.

With respect to this clone: Which antigen it targets is not known. Per-nucleotide qualities are absent, and no much larger clonotype sits a single base away.

The chain uses TRBV4-1 and TRBJ2-3; the D gene is possibly TRBD2, with 6 bases matching. This sequence was found in a woman aged 18-30 years in good health and CMV-seronegative. Sequencing input: PBMCs. The DNA reads TGCGCCAGCAGCCAAGATAGTTGGGCGGGGACCACAGATACGCAGTATTTT. This codes for CASSQDSWAGTTDTQYF.